The 19 T cell receptor beta chains reported below all come from one sample, sequenced in a study. In TCRdb, the RT-PCR reads were re-called with MiXCR into one record per CDR3 protein. The table has hundreds of thousands of distinct CDR3 sequences, around 14% seen once; the top ten hold around 3.3%. Material for sequencing was memory CD4+ T cells from blood. All receptors derive from a female donor in good health, serving as a healthy control.

This sequence joins TRBV5-1 and TRBJ2-7, with TRBD1 as a possible D gene (6 bases). Germline values: CDR1 SGHRS, CDR2 YFSETQ. The CDR3 has 17 residues. Trimming cost V 0 bases and J 0 bases, with 16 bases left between them. CDR3 bases: TGCGCCAGCAGCTTGGGGCAGGGGCCCCCTTTCTCCTACGAGCAGTACTTC. The encoded protein is CASSLGQGPPFSYEQYF.

The chain links TRBV12-3 or TRBV12-4 to TRBJ2-7; 11 nucleotides line up with TRBD2. The CDR3 is 16 amino acids. The trim removed 4 bases at V and 0 bases at J, leaving 5 bases unmatched. The CDR3 is CASSYRTSGFSYEQYF. CDR3 bases: TGTGCCAGCAGTTACCGGACTAGCGGGTTCTCCTACGAGCAGTACTTC.

This chain uses TRBV4-3 with TRBJ1-2; D not certain. The CDR3 totals 17 residues. Germline V gene sequence: CDR1 LGHNA, CDR2 YSLEER. V was clipped by 1 base and J by 2 bases, with 17 bases between them. The CDR3 reads CASSQGIMLGTNYGYTF. As DNA, the CDR3 is TGCGCCAGCAGCCAAGGAATCATGTTGGGCACGAACTATGGCTACACCTTC.

The rearrangement links TRBV5-1 to TRBJ2-1, with D tentatively TRBD2 (6 bases). Trimming pared 7 bases from V and 3 bases from J, leaving 17 bases between. The length of the CDR3 is 15 residues. CDR1 SGHRS and CDR2 YFSETQ come from the germline V gene. CDR3: CASGGRTGDYNEQFF. CDR3 DNA: TGCGCCAGCGGAGGGCGGACTGGCGACTACAATGAGCAGTTCTTC.

V usage is TRBV24-1 and J usage is TRBJ1-4; D is unclear. CDR1 KGHDR and CDR2 SFDVKD come from the germline V gene. Trimming stripped 0 bases from V and 10 bases from J, with 17 bases between. The CDR3 is made up of 16 amino acids. As DNA, the CDR3 is TGTGCCACCAGTGATTTGATTAATGGCGGCTGGGGAAAACTGTTTTTT. It codes for CATSDLINGGWGKLFF.

The chain combines TRBV6-2 or TRBV6-3 with TRBJ2-7; no firm D call. Germline V CDR1 and CDR2: MNHEY, SVGEGT. The CDR3 has 14 amino acids. V lost 2 bases, J lost 4 bases, and 12 bases lay in between. CDR3 region: CASSYKVETYEQYF. In DNA, the CDR3 is TGTGCCAGCAGTTACAAAGTCGAGACTTACGAGCAGTACTTC.

V and J are TRBV12-3 or TRBV12-4 and TRBJ1-4; possible D gene TRBD1, 6 bases. The CDR3 loop spans 13 amino acids. The V end was cut by 0 bases, the J end by 13 bases, with 12 bases between. The CDR3 bases are TGTGCCAGCAGTTTAGCTGTGGAGGACAGACTGTTTTTT. Translating it yields CASSLAVEDRLFF.

The chain combines TRBV24-1 with TRBJ2-3; D possibly corresponds to TRBD2 (6 bases). The germline V and J ends were trimmed by 5 bases and 2 bases, with 13 bases remaining between them. Looked up from germline, CDR1 is KGHDR and CDR2 is SFDVKD. This CDR3 has 15 amino acids. The CDR3 here is CATSGGGGNTDTQYF. The CDR3 bases are TGTGCCACCAGTGGAGGAGGCGGGAACACAGATACGCAGTATTTT.

The chain links TRBV7-6 to TRBJ1-4; maybe TRBD1 (5 bases). Germline values: CDR1 SGHVS, CDR2 FNYEAQ. V was pared by 5 bases and J by 5 bases, with 15 bases between. This CDR3 has 15 amino acids. The CDR3 spells CASSEPGRGNEKLFF. DNA of the CDR3: TGTGCCAGCAGCGAACCGGGACGGGGGAATGAAAAACTGTTTTTT.

This sequence joins TRBV20-1 and TRBJ2-3; D perhaps matches TRBD1 (6 bases). CDR3 length equals 15 residues. V lost 5 bases, J lost 2 bases, and 17 bases lay in between. CDR1 is DFQATT, CDR2 SNEGSKA, per germline (reference sequence). The CDR3 region is CSAPPRGSTTDTQYF. In DNA form, the CDR3 reads TGCAGTGCTCCCCCGAGGGGGAGTACCACAGATACGCAGTATTTT.

The chain recombines TRBV5-1 with TRBJ2-4; 11 bases match TRBD2. CDR3 length: 16 amino acids. The germline V gene has CDR1 SGHRS and CDR2 YFSETQ. V was clipped by 4 bases and J by 8 bases; unmatched bases: 11. CDR3 residues: CASSTDSGRAGDIQYF. The CDR3 DNA is TGCGCCAGCAGCACTGATAGCGGGAGGGCCGGAGACATTCAGTACTTC. Full variable domain (outside the CDR3, taken from reference TRBV5-1 and TRBJ2-4): KAGVTQTPRYLIKTRGQQVTLSCSPISGHRSVSWYQQTPGQGLQFLFEYFSETQRNKGNFPGRFSGRQFSNSRSEMNVSTLELGDSALYLCASSTDSGRAGDIQYFGAGTRLSVL.

The genes are TRBV20-1 and TRBJ2-7; 10 bases are a match to TRBD1. Germline V CDR1 and CDR2: DFQATT, SNEGSKA (reference sequence). CDR3 length equals 14 residues. The J segment lost 3 bases and the V segment lost 4 bases, leaving 6 bases of the junction unmatched. The CDR3 nucleotides are TGCAGTGCTACCCGACGGACAGGGGGCTACGAGCAGTACTTC. Translating it yields CSATRRTGGYEQYF.

This clonotype was counted between two and nine times. The rearrangement uses TRBV7-9 and TRBJ1-1, with TRBD1 matching over 8 bases. Germline CDR1 is SEHNR and CDR2 is FQNEAQ (reference sequence). Unmatched junction bases numbered 5, after V lost 6 bases and J lost 8 bases. The CDR3 loop spans 12 amino acids. CDR3 DNA: TGTGCCAGCAGTCGGACAGGGAGGGAAGCTTTCTTT. It specifies CASSRTGREAFF.

The chain is built from TRBV4-3 and TRBJ1-1; D is possibly TRBD1 (5 bases). Germline CDR1 and CDR2: LGHNA and YSLEER. CDR3 size: 17 residues. V gave up 0 bases and J gave up 5 bases, with 19 bases separating them. This CDR3 is CASSQDPHQGMETEAFF. The CDR3 nucleotides read TGCGCCAGCAGCCAAGATCCCCACCAGGGTATGGAAACTGAAGCTTTCTTT.

The table lists this clonotype with many counts. This sequence joins TRBV4-1 and TRBJ2-1, with D maybe TRBD2 (5 bases). The CDR3 runs 16 residues. The germline V and J ends were trimmed by 1 base and 4 bases, with 14 bases remaining between them. Per the germline V gene, CDR1 is MGHRA and CDR2 is YSYEKL. The CDR3 loop is CASSQGSVSGYNEQFF. The CDR3 DNA reads as TGCGCCAGCAGCCAAGGTAGCGTGTCGGGGTACAATGAGCAGTTCTTC.

A few counts support this clonotype. This chain uses TRBV7-2 with TRBJ1-6; D is possibly TRBD1 (6 bases). CDR3 length: 15 amino acids. CDR1 and CDR2 from the germline V gene are SGHTA and FQGNSA. The V gene lost 5 bases and the J gene lost 7 bases, with 15 bases spanning the gap. This CDR3 is CASSVAGGRNSPLHF. DNA of the CDR3: TGTGCCAGCAGCGTGGCGGGGGGCAGGAATTCACCCCTCCACTTT. The full variable domain, with the rest looked up from reference TRBV7-2 and TRBJ1-6, is GAGVSQSPSNKVTEKGKDVELRCDPISGHTALYWYRQSLGQGLEFLIYFQGNSAPDKSGLPSDRFSAERTGGSVSTLTIQRTQQEDSAVYLCASSVAGGRNSPLHFGNGTRLTVT.

Only a few counts were recorded for this clonotype. The chain links TRBV20-1 to TRBJ2-4; D perhaps matches TRBD2 (6 bases). From germline, CDR1 is DFQATT and CDR2 SNEGSKA (reference sequence). Trimming left V 4 bases short and J 4 bases short, with 14 bases between. The CDR3 runs 14 residues. CDR3 protein: CSAIGGSGKNIQYF. The CDR3 DNA follows: TGCAGTGCTATTGGGGGGTCCGGTAAAAACATTCAGTACTTC.

The chain combines TRBV5-1 with TRBJ2-1; 11 bases match TRBD2. Per germline, CDR1 SGHRS and CDR2 YFSETQ. The CDR3 spans 16 residues. Trimming removed 0 bases from V and 6 bases from J; junction bases left unmatched: 5. The CDR3 nucleotides are TGCGCCAGCAGCTTGGAGATTAGCGGGAGGGCCAATGAGCAGTTCTTC. It translates to CASSLEISGRANEQFF.

The V and J genes are TRBV5-1 and TRBJ2-1; perhaps TRBD2 as D (6 bases). Germline loops: CDR1 SGHRS, CDR2 YFSETQ. V lost 4 bases and J 0 bases, leaving 8 bases between the germline ends. The CDR3 is 14 residues long. The CDR3, as DNA: TGCGCCAGCAGCCAGGGACTCTCCTACAATGAGCAGTTCTTC. This encodes CASSQGLSYNEQFF. Drawing the rest from reference TRBV5-1 and TRBJ2-1, the complete variable domain is KAGVTQTPRYLIKTRGQQVTLSCSPISGHRSVSWYQQTPGQGLQFLFEYFSETQRNKGNFPGRFSGRQFSNSRSEMNVSTLELGDSALYLCASSQGLSYNEQFFGPGTRLTVL.